This passage covers 24 T cell receptor beta chains from one sample sequenced in a study of cytomegalovirus exposure and HLA in healthy donors. PCR amplification relied on 60 Vbeta primers (plus 13 Jbeta primers). Only in-frame clones appear in the TCRdb table, and some are missing; sequencing was by immunoSEQ multiplex PCR. The table lists around 70,000 clones. Sequenced material: PBMCs. These receptors originate from a man aged 35-49 years in good health and CMV-seronegative.

The chain has TRBV2 and TRBJ2-1, with unresolved D. Trimming removed 4 bases from V and 8 bases from J, with 21 bases in between. Germline V gene lookup returns CDR1 SNHLY and CDR2 FYNNEI. The CDR3 sequence is 16 residues long. The chain's CDR3 is CASSGESAGVRDEQFF. The CDR3 nucleotides are TGTGCCAGCAGTGGAGAGTCTGCAGGCGTCCGAGATGAGCAGTTCTTC.

The gene calls are TRBV6-5 and TRBJ1-5, with D possibly being TRBD1 (6 bases). CDR1 and CDR2 from the germline V gene are MNHEY and SVGAGI. V was trimmed by 7 bases and J by 9 bases, leaving 16 bases between them. This CDR3 comprises 13 residues. CDR3 sequence reads: CASTPGVGGPQHF. The CDR3 bases are TGTGCCAGCACCCCAGGGGTAGGGGGGCCCCAGCATTTT.

The gene calls are TRBV5-1 and TRBJ2-1; 9 bases are a match to TRBD2. CDR1 is SGHRS, CDR2 YFSETQ, per germline. The CDR3 contains 13 residues. With V trimmed by 5 bases and J by 5 bases, 2 bases remained unmatched. The CDR3 coding sequence is TGCGCCAGCAGGACTAGCGGTAACAATGAGCAGTTCTTC. Protein: CASRTSGNNEQFF.

The rearrangement joins TRBV28 to TRBJ1-4, with 7 nucleotides matching TRBD1. The CDR3 is 16 amino acids. Germline CDR1 MDHEN, CDR2 SYDVKM. Unmatched junction bases numbered 7, after V lost 6 bases and J lost 0 bases. CDR3 residues: CASSRTGFATNEKLFF. The DNA of the CDR3 is TGTGCCAGCAGCCGGACAGGTTTCGCAACTAATGAAAAACTGTTTTTT.

The gene calls are TRBV19 and TRBJ1-1; TRBD1 aligns across 11 bases. J lost 1 base, V lost 9 bases, and 13 bases had no gene match. This CDR3 has 17 residues. CDR1 LNHDA and CDR2 SQIVND come from the germline V gene (reference sequence). The CDR3 coding sequence is TGTGCCAGCAATTCCGGGACAGGGGGATTTGGGAACACTGAAGCTTTCTTT. This encodes CASNSGTGGFGNTEAFF.

The gene calls are TRBV11-2 and TRBJ2-1; 9 bases are a match to TRBD2. Losses at the gene ends were 3 bases for V and 5 bases for J; bases not matched to a gene: 2. The CDR3 runs to 14 residues. Germline CDR1 reads SGHAT; CDR2 reads FQNNGV. Here the CDR3 DNA reads TGTGCCAGCAGCTTTAGCGGGAGAGACAATGAGCAGTTCTTC. Translating gives CASSFSGRDNEQFF.

The rearrangement joins TRBV6-6 to TRBJ1-2, with a weak D call TRBD1 (6 bases). Trimming removed 6 bases at V and 8 bases at J, with 13 bases between. The germline V gene encodes CDR1 MNHNY and CDR2 SVGAGI (reference sequence). This CDR3 region has 12 residues. CDR3 loop: CASRMLQGGYTF. CDR3 nucleotide sequence: TGTGCCAGCAGAATGCTACAGGGAGGCTACACCTTC.

The CDR3 is CASSLQGLYNEQFF. CDR3 bases: TGTGCCAGCAGTTTGCAGGGGCTCTACAATGAGCAGTTCTTC. The gene calls are TRBV27 and TRBJ2-1; tentatively, D is TRBD1 (6 bases). The CDR3 sequence is 14 residues long. V was cut by 3 bases and J by 3 bases, with 9 bases left in between. Germline V lookup: CDR1 MNHEY, CDR2 SMNVEV (reference sequence).

The chain employs TRBV10-3 and TRBJ2-2, with TRBD1 identical over 9 bases. The germline CDR1 and CDR2 sequences are ENHRY and SYGVKD. J gave up 2 bases and V 6 bases, and 1 base lay outside the gene matches. The CDR3 is 14 residues long. The CDR3 nucleotides read TGTGCCATCAGGGACAGGGGTAACACCGGGGAGCTGTTTTTT. Translating it yields CAIRDRGNTGELFF.

The rearrangement links TRBV18 to TRBJ2-7; a possible D gene is TRBD1 (7 bases). Germline lookup yields CDR1 KGHSH and CDR2 LQKENI. CDR3 length: 15 amino acids. Between the trimmed V and J ends, which lost 6 bases and 1 base, there was a span of 16 bases. CDR3 nucleotide sequence: TGTGCCAGCTCGCAAGGAGGGGGCTTGTCCTACGAGCAGTACTTC. It encodes CASSQGGGLSYEQYF.

The chain's CDR3 is CSVEIGVDQPQHF. DNA for the CDR3: TGCAGCGTTGAAATAGGGGTGGATCAGCCCCAGCATTTT. The chain employs TRBV29-1 and TRBJ1-5; possibly TRBD1 for D (5 bases). The CDR3 covers 13 residues. CDR1 is SQVTM, CDR2 ANQGSEA, per germline. With 2 bases removed from V and 5 bases from J, the gap between germline ends came to 10 bases.

The rearrangement joins TRBV27 to TRBJ2-7, with 7 bases aligning to TRBD1. Germline V gives CDR1 MNHEY, CDR2 SMNVEV (reference sequence). V lost 3 bases to trimming and J lost 2 bases; unmatched junction nucleotides: 4. The CDR3 totals 14 residues. CDR3 nucleotide sequence: TGTGCCAGCAGTTTGGGGACAGCCGCCTACGAGCAGTACTTC. Translation gives CASSLGTAAYEQYF.

The chain has TRBV7-9 and TRBJ2-5, with 13 bases that match TRBD2. V lost 7 bases and J lost 4; bases outside the gene matches: 6. Germline V gene data show CDR1 as SEHNR and CDR2 as FQNEAQ (reference sequence). The CDR3 is 15 residues long. The CDR3 sequence: CASTKLAGGAETQYF. The CDR3 DNA reads as TGTGCCAGCACGAAACTAGCGGGAGGGGCAGAGACCCAGTACTTC.

The gene calls are TRBV29-1 and TRBJ2-7, with 7 bases fitting TRBD1. The CDR3 totals 13 residues. Trimming at V came to 4 bases and at J to 4 bases, leaving 7 bases not matched to a gene. Germline assignment: CDR1 SQVTM and CDR2 ANQGSEA. CDR3 in amino acids: CSVVKTGTYEQYF. For the CDR3, the DNA is TGCAGCGTTGTTAAGACAGGGACATACGAGCAGTACTTC.

The CDR3 coding sequence is TGTGCCACCTCAAGACGCGGGGCGGCTCAAGAGACCCAGTACTTC. It encodes CATSRRGAAQETQYF. The chain uses TRBV28 and TRBJ2-5, with TRBD2 as a possible D gene (6 bases). The V end was cut by 10 bases, the J end by 2 bases, with 20 bases between. The CDR3 consists of 15 residues. The germline V gene has CDR1 MDHEN and CDR2 SYDVKM.

The chain combines TRBV2 with TRBJ1-2, with 8 bases fitting TRBD1. Germline loops: CDR1 SNHLY, CDR2 FYNNEI. CDR3 length: 15 residues. V lost 6 bases and J lost 1; bases outside the gene matches: 7. The CDR3 loop is CASRPGQGDNYGYTF. As DNA, the CDR3 is TGTGCCAGCAGACCTGGACAGGGAGATAACTATGGCTACACCTTC.

The V and J genes are TRBV4-3 and TRBJ2-3, with 7 bases that match TRBD2. This CDR3 has 16 amino acids. Trimming cost V 4 bases and J 2 bases; bases outside gene matches: 9. Germline V gene lookup returns CDR1 LGHNA and CDR2 YSLEER. The CDR3 is CASSPFGGGYTDTQYF. For the CDR3, the DNA is TGCGCCAGCAGCCCGTTTGGCGGGGGATACACAGATACGCAGTATTTT.

This chain connects TRBV6-6 to TRBJ2-5; D call uncertain. The CDR3 spans 11 residues. Germline CDR1 and CDR2: MNHNY and SVGAGI (reference sequence). Trimming shortened V by 8 bases and J by 2 bases, and 6 bases separated the two germline ends. This chain's CDR3 is CASSQQETQYF. The CDR3 DNA reads as TGTGCCAGCTCACAGCAAGAGACCCAGTACTTC.

This chain links TRBV2 with TRBJ1-2; D is unclear. Germline V lookup: CDR1 SNHLY, CDR2 FYNNEI. Trimming stripped 0 bases from V and 4 bases from J, with 12 bases between. The CDR3 runs 15 residues. CDR3 protein: CASSEASLDSYGYTF. The CDR3, as DNA: TGTGCCAGCAGTGAAGCCTCACTCGATTCCTATGGCTACACCTTC.

The rearrangement links TRBV2 to TRBJ1-1; 7 bases agree with TRBD1. The germline V gene has CDR1 SNHLY and CDR2 FYNNEI. The J segment lost 2 bases and the V segment lost 8 bases, leaving 8 bases of the junction unmatched. This CDR3 is 14 amino acids long. The CDR3, as DNA: TGTGCCAGCGATTTGGGACAGACTAACACTGAAGCTTTCTTT. It yields the protein CASDLGQTNTEAFF. The full variable domain, completed using reference TRBV2 and TRBJ1-1, is EPEVTQTPSHQVTQMGQEVILRCVPISNHLYFYWYRQILGQKVEFLVSFYNNEISEKSEIFDDQFSVERPDGSNFTLKIRSTKLEDSAMYFCASDLGQTNTEAFFGQGTRLTVV.

V and J are TRBV5-4 and TRBJ2-3; a possible D gene is TRBD2 (5 bases). Trimming removed 0 bases from V and 0 bases from J, with 20 bases in between. Per the germline V gene, CDR1 is SGHNT and CDR2 is YYREEE (reference sequence). The CDR3 is made up of 19 amino acids. The CDR3 reads CASSLGGQTGLASTDTQYF. Written as DNA, the CDR3 is TGTGCCAGCAGCTTGGGAGGGCAAACCGGGCTTGCTAGCACAGATACGCAGTATTTT.

The chain links TRBV19 to TRBJ2-1, with D perhaps TRBD2 (6 bases). The CDR3 loop spans 15 amino acids. The V and J ends lost 6 bases and 6 bases respectively, with 18 bases between them. Germline V gives CDR1 LNHDA, CDR2 SQIVND (reference sequence). DNA for the CDR3: TGTGCCAGTAGACTGCGGGGAGGCGGGACCAATGAGCAGTTCTTC. Translation: CASRLRGGGTNEQFF. Supplemented by reference TRBV19 and TRBJ2-1, the full variable domain reads DGGITQSPKYLFRKEGQNVTLSCEQNLNHDAMYWYRQDPGQGLRLIYYSQIVNDFQKGDIAEGYSVSREKKESFPLTVTSAQKNPTAFYLCASRLRGGGTNEQFFGPGTRLTVL.

The chain uses TRBV2 and TRBJ1-5, with TRBD1 as a possible D gene (6 bases). Trimming removed 7 bases at V and 4 bases at J, with 11 bases between. Germline V gene data show CDR1 as SNHLY and CDR2 as FYNNEI. The CDR3 extends over 13 amino acids. This chain's CDR3 is CASIQDSNQPQHF. The CDR3 DNA sequence: TGTGCCAGCATCCAGGACAGTAATCAGCCCCAGCATTTT. Drawing the rest from reference TRBV2 and TRBJ1-5, the complete variable domain is EPEVTQTPSHQVTQMGQEVILRCVPISNHLYFYWYRQILGQKVEFLVSFYNNEISEKSEIFDDQFSVERPDGSNFTLKIRSTKLEDSAMYFCASIQDSNQPQHFGDGTRLSIL.

The J gene is TRBJ2-7, the V gene TRBV5-1; 9 bases match TRBD1. The CDR3 is made up of 16 amino acids. Trimming at V came to 0 bases and at J to 3 bases, leaving 7 bases not matched to a gene. CDR1 SGHRS and CDR2 YFSETQ come from the germline V gene. In DNA form, the CDR3 reads TGCGCCAGCAGCTTGGGAGTAAGGACAGGGGTCTACGAGCAGTACTTC. It translates to CASSLGVRTGVYEQYF.